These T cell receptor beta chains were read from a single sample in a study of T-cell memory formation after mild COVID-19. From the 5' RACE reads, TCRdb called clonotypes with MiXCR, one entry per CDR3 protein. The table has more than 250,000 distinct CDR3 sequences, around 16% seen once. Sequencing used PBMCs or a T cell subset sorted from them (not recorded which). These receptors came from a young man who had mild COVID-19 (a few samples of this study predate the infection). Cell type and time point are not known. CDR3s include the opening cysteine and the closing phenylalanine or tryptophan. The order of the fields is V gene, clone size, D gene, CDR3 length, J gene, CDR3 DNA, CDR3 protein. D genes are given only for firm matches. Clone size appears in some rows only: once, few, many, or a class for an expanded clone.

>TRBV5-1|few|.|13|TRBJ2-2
TGCGCCAGCAGCCCAGGAATGAACACCGGGGAGCTGTTT
CASSPGMNTGELF
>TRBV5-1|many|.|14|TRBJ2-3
TGCGCCAGCAGTTCGCGGGGAGACACAGATACGCAGTATTTT
CASSSRGDTDTQYF
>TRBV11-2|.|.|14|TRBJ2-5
TGTGCCAGCAGCTTACTCAGGGCTCAGGAGACCCAGTACTTC
CASSLLRAQETQYF
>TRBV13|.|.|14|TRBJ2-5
TGTGCCAGCAGCTCACCCGGACGGGAAGAGACCCAGTACTTC
CASSSPGREETQYF
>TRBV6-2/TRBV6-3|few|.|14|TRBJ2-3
TGTGCCAGCAGTTACCTGGTTTCCGCAGATACGCAGTATTTT
CASSYLVSADTQYF
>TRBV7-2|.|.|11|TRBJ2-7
TGTGCCAGCAGAGAAACAGTCGAGCAGTACTTC
CASRETVEQYF
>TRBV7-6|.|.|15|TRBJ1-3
TGTGCCAGCAGCCGGGGTCCTGCCTCTGGAAACACCATATATTTT
CASSRGPASGNTIYF
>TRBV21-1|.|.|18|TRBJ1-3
TGTGCCAGCAGCAAAGGGGTGGGGGCTAGGGGCTCTGGAAACACCATATATTTT
CASSKGVGARGSGNTIYF
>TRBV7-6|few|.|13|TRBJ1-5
TGTGCCAGCTCGCCGGGGCGCAATCAGCCCCAGCATTTT
CASSPGRNQPQHF
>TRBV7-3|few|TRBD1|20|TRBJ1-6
TGTGCCAGCAGCTTAACTGATACCGGGACAGGGAGCTCCTATAATTCACCCCTCCACTTT
CASSLTDTGTGSSYNSPLHF
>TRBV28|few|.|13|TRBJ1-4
TGTGCCAGCAGTCCCCCGACAGAAACAAAACTGTTTTTT
CASSPPTETKLFF
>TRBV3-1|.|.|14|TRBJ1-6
TGTGCCAGCAGCCAAGTCCCCCAGGGGTCACCCCTCCACTTT
CASSQVPQGSPLHF
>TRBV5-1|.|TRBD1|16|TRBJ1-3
TGCGCCAGCAGCCCGGGACAGGGGGCAGCTGGAAACACCATATATTTT
CASSPGQGAAGNTIYF
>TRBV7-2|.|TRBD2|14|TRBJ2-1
TGTGCCAGCAGCTCTCGGACTAGGTCAAATGAGCAGTTCTTC
CASSSRTRSNEQFF
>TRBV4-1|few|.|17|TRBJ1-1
TGCGCCAGCAGCCAAGTCACTGAGGGGCCTGCGAACACTGAAGCTTTCTTT
CASSQVTEGPANTEAFF
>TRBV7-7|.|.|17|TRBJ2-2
TGTGCCAGCAGCTTTTTACCGGGACTGGTCAACACCGGGGAGCTGTTTTTT
CASSFLPGLVNTGELFF
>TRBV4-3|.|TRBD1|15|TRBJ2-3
TGCGCCAGCAGCCAGGGCGACAGGGTGGGAGATACGCAGTATTTT
CASSQGDRVGDTQYF
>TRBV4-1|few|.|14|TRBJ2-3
TGCGCCAGCAGCCAGAACGTAGCCACAGATACGCAGTATTTT
CASSQNVATDTQYF
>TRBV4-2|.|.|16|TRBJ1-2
TGTGCCAGCAGCCAAGAACGGGCAGCTACTAACTATGGCTACACCTTC
CASSQERAATNYGYTF
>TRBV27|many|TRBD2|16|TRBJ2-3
TGTGCCAGCAGTTTCATGTTTCCAGCGGGGGGAGATACGCAGTATTTT
CASSFMFPAGGDTQYF
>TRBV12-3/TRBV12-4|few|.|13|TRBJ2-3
TGTGCCACCTCAGGGGACCCCGGAGATACGCAGTATTTT
CATSGDPGDTQYF
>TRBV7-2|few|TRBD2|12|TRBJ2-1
TGTGCCAGCAGCCAACTAGCGGGGGAGCAGTTCTTC
CASSQLAGEQFF
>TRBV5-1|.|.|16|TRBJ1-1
TGCGCCAGCAGCTTGGGCCCCCTAGGTGTGAACACTGAAGCTTTCTTT
CASSLGPLGVNTEAFF
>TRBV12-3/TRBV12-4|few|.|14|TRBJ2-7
TGTGCCAGCAGTTTGAACGGCCTGTCGTACGAGCAGTACTTC
CASSLNGLSYEQYF
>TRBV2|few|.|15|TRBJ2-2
TGTGCCAGCAGTGTGGACAGAATCAACACCGGGGAGCTGTTTTTT
CASSVDRINTGELFF
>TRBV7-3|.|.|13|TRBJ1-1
TGTGCCAGCAGCTTAGACTCGGGCAGGGAAGCTTTCTTT
CASSLDSGREAFF
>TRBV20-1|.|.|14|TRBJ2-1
TGCAGTGCTTCCGACAGACCCTCCTACAATGAGCAGTTCTTC
CSASDRPSYNEQFF
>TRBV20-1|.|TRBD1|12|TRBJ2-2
TGCAGTGCTGGACAGGGGACCGGGGAGCTGTTTTTT
CSAGQGTGELFF
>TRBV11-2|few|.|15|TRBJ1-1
TGTGCCAGCAGCTTAATGGCCGAGGGTCTGAAGGAAGCTTTCTTT
CASSLMAEGLKEAFF
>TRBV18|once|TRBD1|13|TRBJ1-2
TGTGCCAGCTCGCAAGGGGGCGACTATGGCTACACCTTC
CASSQGGDYGYTF
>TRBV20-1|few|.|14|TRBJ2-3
TGCAGTGCCCGGTCGGGCGGAGGCACAGATACGCAGTATTTT
CSARSGGGTDTQYF
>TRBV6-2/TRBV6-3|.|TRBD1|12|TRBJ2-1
TGTGCCAGCAGTCCCCGGGACAGGGGTCTGTTCTTC
CASSPRDRGLFF
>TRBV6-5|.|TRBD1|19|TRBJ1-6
TGTGCCAGCAGTCCGTGGGCCGCCGGGACAGGCTCCTATAATTCACCCCTCCACTTT
CASSPWAAGTGSYNSPLHF
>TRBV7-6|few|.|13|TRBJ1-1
TGTGCCAGCAGCTTTGGCGGAGACACTGAAGCTTTCTTT
CASSFGGDTEAFF
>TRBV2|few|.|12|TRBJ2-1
TGTGCCAGCGGATCCTGGGTCTATGAGCAGTTCTTC
CASGSWVYEQFF
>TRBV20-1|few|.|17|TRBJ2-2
TGCAGTGCTAGAGATCCCCGGGGGGCGGGAAACACCGGGGAGCTGTTTTTT
CSARDPRGAGNTGELFF
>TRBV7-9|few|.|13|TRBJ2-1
TGTGCCAGCAGCAAGACGCCGAACAATGAGCAGTTCTTC
CASSKTPNNEQFF
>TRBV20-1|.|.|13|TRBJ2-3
TGCAGCCGTATCCGTGGTCGCACAGATACGCAGTATTTT
CSRIRGRTDTQYF
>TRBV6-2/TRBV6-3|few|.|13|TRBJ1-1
TGTGCCAGCAGTACCGGGAGGGTTACTGAAGCTTTCTTT
CASSTGRVTEAFF
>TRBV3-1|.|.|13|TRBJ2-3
TGTGCCAGCAGCCAGAAAGGGACAGATACGCAGTATTTT
CASSQKGTDTQYF
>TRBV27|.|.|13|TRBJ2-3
TGTGCCAGCTCCCCCCTAGCAGGGGATACGCAGTATTTT
CASSPLAGDTQYF
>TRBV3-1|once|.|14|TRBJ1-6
TGTGCCAGCAGCCGCGGGCGGGGAAGATCTCCCCTCCACTTT
CASSRGRGRSPLHF
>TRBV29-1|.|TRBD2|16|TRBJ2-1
TGCAGCGTTGTTCCCCGGCTAGCGGGGGTCTACAATGAGCAGTTCTTC
CSVVPRLAGVYNEQFF
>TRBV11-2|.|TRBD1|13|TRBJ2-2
TGTGCCAACCGGGACAGAAACACCGGGGAGCTGTTTTTT
CANRDRNTGELFF
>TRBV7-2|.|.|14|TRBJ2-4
TGTGCCAGCACCAATTGGGGAGCCAAAAACATTCAGTACTTC
CASTNWGAKNIQYF
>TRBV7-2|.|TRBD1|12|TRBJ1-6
TGTGCCAGCAAAACAGGGGCTTCACCCCTCCACTTT
CASKTGASPLHF
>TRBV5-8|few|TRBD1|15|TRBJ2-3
TGTGCCAGCAGCTTAAGGGACAGCTACACAGATACGCAGTATTTT
CASSLRDSYTDTQYF
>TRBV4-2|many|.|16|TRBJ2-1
TGTGCCAGCAGCCAGGGGGGTCTCCAATCCTACAATGAGCAGTTCTTC
CASSQGGLQSYNEQFF
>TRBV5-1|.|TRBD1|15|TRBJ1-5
TGCGCCAGCAGCCAAAGACAGGGGTCGAATCAGCCCCAGCATTTT
CASSQRQGSNQPQHF
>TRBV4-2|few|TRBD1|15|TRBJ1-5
TGTGCCAGCAGCCAAGATCAGGACAGGGATCAGCCCCAGCATTTT
CASSQDQDRDQPQHF
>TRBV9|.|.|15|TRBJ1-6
TGTGCCAGCACCGACGGGGATTTCAGGGGTTCACCCCTCCACTTT
CASTDGDFRGSPLHF
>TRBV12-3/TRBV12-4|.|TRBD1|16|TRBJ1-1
TGTGCCAGCAACGTCCGAGGACAGGGGATGCACACTGAAGCTTTCTTT
CASNVRGQGMHTEAFF
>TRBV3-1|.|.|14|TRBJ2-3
TGTGCCAGCAGCCAAGAATGGGATTCCGATACGCAGTATTTT
CASSQEWDSDTQYF
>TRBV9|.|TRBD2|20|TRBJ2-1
TGTGCCAGCTCTCGTGCCGCGCGGACTAGCGGGGGGACGATGGGCAATGAGCAGTTCTTC
CASSRAARTSGGTMGNEQFF
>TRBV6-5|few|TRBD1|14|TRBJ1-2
TGTGCCAGCAGCCGGACAGGGTCTCACTATGGCTACACCTTC
CASSRTGSHYGYTF